One TCR beta chain is described in this entry. The CDR3 loop spans 11 amino acids. V lost 6 bases and J 10 bases, leaving 9 bases between the germline ends. Documented treatment: 19 received Ad26.COV2.S at low or high dose, single or two shots; 5 received placebo; per-sample allocation not given. The investigators took samples on day 63 after the first vaccine or placebo injection. Within Boston, the person who donated was an adult of 18-55 years. The protocol was immunoSEQ multiplex PCR, while the TCRdb copy is restricted to in-frame clones and leaves out a portion. The data contain around 300,000 clones, around 90% of them singletons. This entry comes from a study of Ad26.COV2.S vaccination and SARS-CoV-2 variants. On the study more broadly: Donor was one of the participants in the Ad26.COV2.S arm of the COV1001 trial.

Sequenced material: peripheral blood, taken in a trial of Ad26.COV2.S vaccine versus placebo. V usage is TRBV12-3 or TRBV12-4 and J usage is TRBJ2-2; D remains ambiguous. This TCR was recovered from a person between 18 and 65 years old who received the Ad26.COV2.S COVID-19 vaccine or a placebo. The CDR3 DNA follows: TGTGCCAGCAGCCCCCCGGCGGAGCTGTTTTTT. Translated, it gives CASSPPAELFF.